This T cell receptor beta chain was recorded in a study of OX40 agonist ivuxolimab in advanced cancers. Losses at the gene ends were 4 bases for V and 3 bases for J; bases not matched to a gene: 9. The CDR3 sequence is 18 residues long. Germline V lookup: CDR1 SEHNR, CDR2 FQNEAQ (reference sequence). Profiling relied on immunoSEQ multiplex PCR, and the TCRdb table lists in-frame clones only, not all of them. The sample carries 55,000 to 80,000 clones, approximately 85% recorded once. This clone was seen once. This chain links TRBV7-9 with TRBJ2-1; TRBD2 matches at 13 bases. The clonotype was recovered from an adult with an advanced solid tumor such as melanoma, head and neck, liver or kidney cancer. Sequences were derived from CD4+ or CD8+ T cells sorted from blood, sampled in a trial of the OX40 agonist ivuxolimab. CDR3 sequence reads: CASSSESGLAGIYNEQFF. The CDR3 nucleotides read TGTGCCAGCAGCTCAGAGTCGGGACTAGCGGGAATCTACAATGAGCAGTTCTTC. Full variable domain (outside the CDR3, taken from reference TRBV7-9 and TRBJ2-1): DTGVSQNPRHKITKRGQNVTFRCDPISEHNRLYWYRQTLGQGPEFLTYFQNEAQLEKSRLLSDRFSAERPKGSFSTLEIQRTEQGDSAMYLCASSSESGLAGIYNEQFFGPGTRLTVL.